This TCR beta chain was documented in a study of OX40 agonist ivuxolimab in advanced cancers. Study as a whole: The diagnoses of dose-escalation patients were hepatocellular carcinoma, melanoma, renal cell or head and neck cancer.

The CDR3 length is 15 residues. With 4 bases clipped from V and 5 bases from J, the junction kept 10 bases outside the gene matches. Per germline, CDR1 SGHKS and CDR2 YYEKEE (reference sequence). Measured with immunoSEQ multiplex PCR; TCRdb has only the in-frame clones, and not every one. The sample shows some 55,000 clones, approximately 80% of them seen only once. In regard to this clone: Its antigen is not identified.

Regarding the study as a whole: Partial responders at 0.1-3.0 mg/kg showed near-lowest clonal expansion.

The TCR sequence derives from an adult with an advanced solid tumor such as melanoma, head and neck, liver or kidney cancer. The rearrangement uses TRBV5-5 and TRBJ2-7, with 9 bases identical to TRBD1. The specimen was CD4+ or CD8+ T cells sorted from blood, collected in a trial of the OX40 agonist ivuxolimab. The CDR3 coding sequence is TGTGCCAGCAGCATAACCGGGACAGGGTACAACGAGCAGTACTTC. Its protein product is CASSITGTGYNEQYF.